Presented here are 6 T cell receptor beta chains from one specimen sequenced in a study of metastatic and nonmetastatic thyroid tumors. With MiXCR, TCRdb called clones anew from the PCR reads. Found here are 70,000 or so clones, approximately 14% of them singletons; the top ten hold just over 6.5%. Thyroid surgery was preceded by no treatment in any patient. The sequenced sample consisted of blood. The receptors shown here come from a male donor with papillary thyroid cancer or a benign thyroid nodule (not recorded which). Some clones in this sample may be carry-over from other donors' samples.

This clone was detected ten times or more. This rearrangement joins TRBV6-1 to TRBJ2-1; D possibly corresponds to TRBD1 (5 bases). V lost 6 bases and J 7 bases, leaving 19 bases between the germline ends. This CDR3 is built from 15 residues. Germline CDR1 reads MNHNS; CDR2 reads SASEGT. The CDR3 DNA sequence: TGTGCCAGCAGCCCACAGGAATTAAGGGCAAATGAGCAGTTCTTC. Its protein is CASSPQELRANEQFF.

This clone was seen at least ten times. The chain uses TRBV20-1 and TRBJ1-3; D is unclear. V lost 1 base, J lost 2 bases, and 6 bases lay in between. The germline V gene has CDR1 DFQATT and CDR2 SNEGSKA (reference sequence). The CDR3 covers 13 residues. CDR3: CSARGGTGNTIYF. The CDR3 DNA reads TGCAGTGCTAGAGGGGGAACTGGAAACACCATATATTTT.

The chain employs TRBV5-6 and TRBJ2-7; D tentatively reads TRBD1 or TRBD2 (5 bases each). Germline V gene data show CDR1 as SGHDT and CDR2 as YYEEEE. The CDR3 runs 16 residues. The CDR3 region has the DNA TGTTCCAGCAGCTTGGCCAGAGGGGCGAAGCACTCCGAGCAGTACGTC. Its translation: CSSSLARGAKHSEQYV.

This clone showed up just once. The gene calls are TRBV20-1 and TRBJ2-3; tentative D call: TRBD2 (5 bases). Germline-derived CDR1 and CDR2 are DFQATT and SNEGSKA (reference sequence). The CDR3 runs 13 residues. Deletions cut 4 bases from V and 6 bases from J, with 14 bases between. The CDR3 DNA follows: TGCAGTGCTAAAGAATCGGGGTTGGATACGCAGTATTTT. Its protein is CSAKESGLDTQYF.

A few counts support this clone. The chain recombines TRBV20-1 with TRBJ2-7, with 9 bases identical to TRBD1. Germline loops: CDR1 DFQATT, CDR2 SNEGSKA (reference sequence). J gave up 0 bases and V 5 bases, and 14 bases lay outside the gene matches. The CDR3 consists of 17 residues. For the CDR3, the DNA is TGCAGTGCTGTCTTTCAGGGGACAGGGATTTTCTCCTACGAGCAGTACTTC. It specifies CSAVFQGTGIFSYEQYF.

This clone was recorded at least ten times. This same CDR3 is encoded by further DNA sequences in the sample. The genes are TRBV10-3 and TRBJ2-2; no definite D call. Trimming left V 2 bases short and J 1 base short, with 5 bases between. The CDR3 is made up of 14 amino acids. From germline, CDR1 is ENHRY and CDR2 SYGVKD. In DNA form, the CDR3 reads TGTGCCATCAGTGAGGCTTGGAACACCGGGGAGCTGTTTTTT. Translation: CAISEAWNTGELFF.